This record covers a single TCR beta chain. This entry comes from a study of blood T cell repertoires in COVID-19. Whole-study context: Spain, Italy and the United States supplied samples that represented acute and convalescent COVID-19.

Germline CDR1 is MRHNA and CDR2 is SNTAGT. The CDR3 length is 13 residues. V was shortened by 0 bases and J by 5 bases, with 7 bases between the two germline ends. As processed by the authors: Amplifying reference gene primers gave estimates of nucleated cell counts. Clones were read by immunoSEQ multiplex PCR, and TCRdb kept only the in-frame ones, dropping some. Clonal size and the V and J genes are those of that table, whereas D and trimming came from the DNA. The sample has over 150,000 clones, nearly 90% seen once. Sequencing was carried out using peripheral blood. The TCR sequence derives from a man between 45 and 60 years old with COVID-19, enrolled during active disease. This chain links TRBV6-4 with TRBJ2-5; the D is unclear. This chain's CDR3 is CASSDSIGETQYF. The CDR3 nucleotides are TGTGCCAGCAGTGACTCGATTGGCGAGACCCAGTACTTC.